One and the same sample provided the 23 T cell receptor beta chains below, sequenced in a study of Ad26.COV2.S vaccination and SARS-CoV-2 variants. Clones were sequenced by immunoSEQ multiplex PCR, and TCRdb holds only the in-frame ones, with some missing. This table has about 680,000 clones, about 89% appearing once. Treatment given: around 19 received Ad26.COV2.S at low or high dose, single or two shots; a few received placebo; per-sample allocation not given. Samples analyzed were those drawn on day 63 after the first vaccine or placebo injection. The sequencing used peripheral blood, collected in a trial of Ad26.COV2.S vaccine versus placebo. The receptor set was obtained from a person aged 18-60 years who received the Ad26.COV2.S COVID-19 vaccine or a placebo.

V and J are TRBV20-1 and TRBJ2-1; weak D call: TRBD2 (6 bases). V was pared by 7 bases and J by 6 bases, with 10 bases between. CDR3 length equals 11 residues. Germline V gives CDR1 DFQATT, CDR2 SNEGSKA (reference sequence). In nucleotides, the CDR3 is TGCAGTGAACTGGGGGGCAATGAGCAGTTCTTC. Translated, it gives CSELGGNEQFF.

DNA for the CDR3: TGCGCCAGCAGATCGGGACTACCAGATACGCAGTATTTT. Translated, it gives CASRSGLPDTQYF. The chain links TRBV5-1 to TRBJ2-3; 7 bases match TRBD2. CDR3 length equals 13 residues. Germline V gene data show CDR1 as SGHRS and CDR2 as YFSETQ. Losses at the gene ends were 5 bases for V and 4 bases for J; bases not matched to a gene: 4.

This chain links TRBV6-5 with TRBJ1-1; the D gene is possibly TRBD1 (5 bases). The CDR3 loop spans 15 amino acids. CDR1 and CDR2 from the germline V gene are MNHEY and SVGAGI. V gave up 2 bases and J gave up 1 base, with 11 bases separating them. CDR3 region: CASSYVGTGNTEAFF. The CDR3 DNA reads TGTGCCAGCAGTTACGTGGGGACGGGGAACACTGAAGCTTTCTTT.

The count of this clone is one. The CDR3 loop is CASSLAGTARSPDTQYF. CDR3 nucleotide sequence: TGTGCCAGCAGCTTGGCCGGGACAGCTCGCTCCCCAGATACGCAGTATTTT. V gene TRBV5-8 combines with J gene TRBJ2-3; 7 bases are shared with TRBD1. The CDR3 is 17 residues long. Per the germline V gene, CDR1 is SGHTS and CDR2 is YDEGEE. Trimming cost V 0 bases and J 4 bases; bases outside gene matches: 11. Complete variable domain (other parts from reference TRBV5-8 and TRBJ2-3): EAGVTQSPTHLIKTRGQQATLRCSPISGHTSVYWYQQALGLGLQFLLWYDEGEERNRGNFPPRFSGRQFPNYSSELNVNALELEDSALYLCASSLAGTARSPDTQYFGPGTRLTVL.

The chain couples TRBV15 to TRBJ1-1, with D perhaps TRBD1 (5 bases). With 0 bases removed from V and 1 base from J, the gap between germline ends came to 6 bases. Germline assignment: CDR1 LNHNV and CDR2 YYDKDF (reference sequence). The CDR3 runs 14 residues. The CDR3 DNA reads TGTGCCACCAGCAGAGAAGACAGGAACACTGAAGCTTTCTTT. Amino acid sequence: CATSREDRNTEAFF.

This chain joins TRBV19 and TRBJ2-4; a possible D gene is TRBD2 (5 bases). Looked up from germline, CDR1 is LNHDA and CDR2 is SQIVND (reference sequence). The CDR3 has 15 amino acids. V lost 1 base to trimming and J lost 7 bases, with 14 bases between them. The CDR3 sequence is CASSIGDPGGNIQYF. The CDR3, as DNA: TGTGCCAGTAGTATAGGGGATCCCGGCGGGAACATTCAGTACTTC.

The chain is built from TRBV7-2 and TRBJ1-5; a possible D gene is TRBD1 (5 bases). Germline CDR1 SGHTA, CDR2 FQGNSA. The CDR3 is made up of 14 amino acids. V was cut by 4 bases and J by 5 bases, with 12 bases left in between. The CDR3 loop is CASSSDRVYQPQHF. CDR3 coding DNA: TGTGCCAGCAGCTCCGACAGAGTTTATCAGCCCCAGCATTTT.

The rearrangement uses TRBV24-1 and TRBJ2-1; TRBD1 aligns across 11 bases. The CDR3 loop spans 13 amino acids. The V gene end was trimmed by 9 bases and the J gene end by 7 bases; junction bases not matched to a gene: 4. Germline CDR1 reads KGHDR; CDR2 reads SFDVKD. The DNA for the CDR3 is TGTGCCACCGGACAGGGGGCAGGTAATGAGCAGTTCTTC. Its protein is CATGQGAGNEQFF.

V gene TRBV7-8 combines with J gene TRBJ2-5; possible D gene TRBD1, 6 bases. Trimming cost V 5 bases and J 6 bases, with 16 bases left between them. The germline V gene encodes CDR1 SGHVS and CDR2 FQNEAQ. This CDR3 comprises 14 residues. The CDR3 here is CASSPRLQGQTQYF. Here the CDR3 DNA reads TGTGCCAGCAGCCCGCGCCTACAGGGCCAGACCCAGTACTTC.

The chain carries TRBV2 and TRBJ1-1, with 7 bases identical to TRBD1. CDR3 length equals 14 residues. Germline V gene data show CDR1 as SNHLY and CDR2 as FYNNEI. V gave up 7 bases and J gave up 4 bases; unmatched junction bases: 9. Written as DNA, the CDR3 is TGTGCCAGCACCTTGTCAGGGGGAGGCACTGAAGCTTTCTTT. Translation gives CASTLSGGGTEAFF.

The chain links TRBV6-5 to TRBJ1-2, with 9 nucleotides matching TRBD1. The CDR3 is made up of 14 amino acids. With 5 bases clipped from V and 4 bases from J, the junction kept 5 bases outside the gene matches. Germline assignment: CDR1 MNHEY and CDR2 SVGAGI. The CDR3, as DNA: TGTGCCAGCAGTCGGGACAGGGATTTCTATGGCTACACCTTC. It codes for CASSRDRDFYGYTF.

The chain uses TRBV5-5 and TRBJ2-7; 10 bases line up with TRBD2. The CDR3 has 16 amino acids. V shed 0 bases, J shed 7 bases, and the junction held 10 bases outside the gene matches. The germline V gene has CDR1 SGHKS and CDR2 YYEKEE (reference sequence). The CDR3 nucleotides are TGTGCCAGCAGCTTGGCCAGTTTAGCGGGAGGTTATGAGCAGTACTTC. This gives the protein CASSLASLAGGYEQYF.

Here the CDR3 reads CASSWRELDTGELFF. DNA of the CDR3: TGTGCCAGTAGTTGGCGGGAGTTAGACACCGGGGAGCTGTTTTTT. The rearrangement joins TRBV19 to TRBJ2-2, with 7 bases identical to TRBD2. The CDR3 covers 15 residues. In germline, CDR1 is LNHDA, CDR2 SQIVND (reference sequence). The trim removed 5 bases at V and 3 bases at J, leaving 6 bases unmatched. Supplemented by reference TRBV19 and TRBJ2-2, the full variable domain reads DGGITQSPKYLFRKEGQNVTLSCEQNLNHDAMYWYRQDPGQGLRLIYYSQIVNDFQKGDIAEGYSVSREKKESFPLTVTSAQKNPTAFYLCASSWRELDTGELFFGEGSRLTVL.

The chain carries TRBV2 and TRBJ2-7; 7 nucleotides align to TRBD1. CDR3 length: 13 amino acids. V shed 5 bases, J shed 6 bases, and the junction held 7 bases outside the gene matches. Germline lookup yields CDR1 SNHLY and CDR2 FYNNEI. CDR3 protein: CASSRQGPGEQYF. The DNA of the CDR3 is TGTGCCAGCAGTAGACAGGGACCAGGCGAGCAGTACTTC.

Regarding this clone: The final CDR3 position lacks the conserved phenylalanine or tryptophan, pointing to a likely read error. The limits of the CDR3 on the DNA are not certain, so only TCRdb's listed CDR3 is given. This chain connects TRBV19 to TRBJ1-6; TRBD1 is the table's D call and was not checked against the DNA. The CDR3 contains 13 residues when both ends are counted. The V gene's germline CDR1 is LNHDA and CDR2 SQIVND (reference sequence). The CDR3 sequence: CASSIGGYLTPPL.

This clone was detected a few times. V and J are TRBV11-2 and TRBJ1-1, with D maybe TRBD1 (5 bases). Deletions cut 3 bases from V and 1 base from J, with 12 bases between. Germline V gene data show CDR1 as SGHAT and CDR2 as FQNNGV. There are 15 residues in the CDR3. The CDR3 spells CASSLYPTENTEAFF. The DNA for the CDR3 is TGTGCCAGCAGCTTGTACCCGACAGAGAACACTGAAGCTTTCTTT.

The rearrangement uses TRBV6-1 and TRBJ1-2, with D maybe TRBD1 (6 bases). The CDR3 totals 14 residues. Between the trimmed V and J ends, which lost 3 bases and 4 bases, there was a span of 12 bases. CDR1 MNHNS and CDR2 SASEGT come from the germline V gene. The CDR3 region is CASSEEKGVYGYTF. DNA for the CDR3: TGTGCCAGCAGTGAGGAGAAGGGGGTCTATGGCTACACCTTC.

The chain carries TRBV10-3 and TRBJ2-5, with D perhaps matching TRBD2 (5 bases). The CDR3 contains 15 residues. The V end lost 5 bases, the J end lost 0 bases, and 13 bases lay between the germline ends. Per the germline V gene, CDR1 is ENHRY and CDR2 is SYGVKD. The CDR3 DNA sequence: TGTGCCATCAGTCAGATTAGCGCCCACCAAGAGACCCAGTACTTC. This translates into CAISQISAHQETQYF.

The chain is built from TRBV10-3 and TRBJ2-7; 8 nucleotides agree with TRBD2. With 6 bases clipped from V and 6 bases from J, the junction kept 7 bases outside the gene matches. The CDR3 contains 13 residues. Germline assignment: CDR1 ENHRY and CDR2 SYGVKD. For the CDR3, the DNA is TGTGCCATCAGGGCCGGACTAGCTGGCGAGCAGTACTTC. Protein: CAIRAGLAGEQYF.

In this sample, this clone is medium-sized. This chain uses TRBV27 with TRBJ2-3; maybe TRBD1 (5 bases). This CDR3 is 15 amino acids long. Germline CDR1 is MNHEY and CDR2 is SMNVEV (reference sequence). V was pared by 3 bases and J by 6 bases, with 16 bases between. The CDR3 loop is CASSLTVFDQDTQYF. CDR3 sequence (DNA): TGTGCCAGCAGTTTGACAGTTTTCGACCAGGATACGCAGTATTTT.

V gene TRBV27 combines with J gene TRBJ2-2; 11 bases fit TRBD2. This CDR3 is 17 amino acids long. V gave up 7 bases and J gave up 6 bases; unmatched junction bases: 13. Germline V gene data show CDR1 as MNHEY and CDR2 as SMNVEV (reference sequence). Here the CDR3 reads CASKGLAGGQGSGELFF. CDR3 in DNA: TGTGCCAGCAAGGGGCTAGCGGGGGGTCAGGGATCCGGGGAGCTGTTTTTT.

This sequence joins TRBV3-1 (or the pseudogene TRBV3-2) and TRBJ2-7; maybe TRBD1 (6 bases). The CDR3 runs 16 residues. The V gene's germline CDR1 is LGHDT and CDR2 YNNKEL (reference sequence). V was pared by 1 base and J by 0 bases, with 13 bases between. CDR3 sequence: CASSQGRTAFSYEQYF. In DNA, the CDR3 is TGTGCCAGCAGCCAAGGCAGGACAGCATTCTCCTACGAGCAGTACTTC.

The rearrangement links TRBV3-1 (or the pseudogene TRBV3-2) to TRBJ2-5; D gene ambiguous. Trimming removed 3 bases at V and 4 bases at J, with 15 bases between. The CDR3 contains 15 residues. Germline V CDR1 and CDR2: LGHDT, YNNKEL (reference sequence). In nucleotides, the CDR3 is TGTGCCAGCAGCCAGAGGAAGGCAGGTGGAGAGACCCAGTACTTC. It specifies CASSQRKAGGETQYF.